The 3 T cell receptor beta chains below all came from one sample that was sequenced in a study of control samples from healthy donors and cancer patients. Assay used: immunoSEQ multiplex PCR; TCRdb lists only in-frame clones, some missing. The sample includes 70,000 or so clones, around four fifths of them seen just once. Sequencing was done on a sample of PBMCs. These receptors all come from a woman aged 45-65 years with lung cancer.

J is TRBJ1-1 and V is TRBV6-6; the D gene is possibly TRBD1 (5 bases). Trimming cost V 0 bases and J 11 bases, with 13 bases left between them. The CDR3 is made up of 13 amino acids. Germline CDR1 reads MNHNY; CDR2 reads SVGAGI (reference sequence). Here the CDR3 reads CASSYSGGLEAFF. CDR3 nucleotides: TGTGCCAGCAGTTACTCGGGGGGGTTGGAGGCTTTCTTT.

This clone was seen more than once but under ten times. V is TRBV2 and J is TRBJ1-6, with unresolved D. The V end lost 7 bases, the J end lost 4 bases, and 8 bases lay between the germline ends. CDR3 length equals 13 residues. CDR1 is SNHLY, CDR2 FYNNEI, per germline. The CDR3 reads CASKRDYNSPLHF. The CDR3 DNA reads TGTGCCAGCAAAAGAGATTATAATTCACCCCTCCACTTT.

The chain combines TRBV6-2 or TRBV6-3 with TRBJ2-7; the D is unclear. Trimming cost V 2 bases and J 0 bases, with 2 bases left between them. CDR1 is MNHEY, CDR2 SVGEGT, per germline. The CDR3 has 12 amino acids. CDR3 nucleotides: TGTGCCAGCAGTTACCCCTCCTACGAGCAGTACTTC. Protein: CASSYPSYEQYF.